This is a list of T cell receptor beta chains from one sample in a study of human T cells and chemical hapten exposure. Via MiXCR, TCRdb re-called the RACE reads, giving one row per CDR3 protein. In the table there are some 71,000 distinct CDR3 sequences, 8.5% to 14% of which are singletons. The input for sequencing was whole blood, taken in connection with sensitization to the hapten diphenylcyclopropenone (DPC). The receptors were sampled from a woman aged 45-60 years with alopecia areata. Some clones in this sample may be carry-over from other donors' samples. The CDR3 runs from the conserved cysteine through the conserved F or W. Fields, in order: V gene, clone size, J gene, D gene, CDR3 DNA, CDR3 protein. A D gene is named only where the DNA matches it firmly. Clone size is not always given. Where it is, it says once, few, many or a class for expanded clones.

TRBV9	.	TRBJ2-7	TRBD2	TGTGCCAGCAGCCCGGGACTAGAGGCTCTCTACGAGCAGTACTTC	CASSPGLEALYEQYF
TRBV5-1	few	TRBJ2-6	.	TGCGCCAGCAGCTTTTCCAGCTCTGGGGCCAACGTCCTGACTTTC	CASSFSSSGANVLTF
TRBV12-3/TRBV12-4	few	TRBJ2-2	.	TGTGCCAGCCACACCGGAGGGGACACCGGGGAGCTGTTTTTT	CASHTGGDTGELFF
TRBV7-2	many	TRBJ1-3	TRBD1	TGTGCCAGCAGCTTAGATTCGACAGGGGTTGGAAACACCATATATTTT	CASSLDSTGVGNTIYF
TRBV29-1	many	TRBJ1-2	.	TGCAGCGTTGAAGATTTTAAAGGGAGTGTTGGCTATGGCTACACCTTC	CSVEDFKGSVGYGYTF
TRBV20-1	many	TRBJ2-1	.	TGCAGTGCCCGAACAGGGTTCCGAGGCTACAATGAGCAGTTCTTC	CSARTGFRGYNEQFF
TRBV28	many	TRBJ1-2	.	TGTGCCAGCCTTTGGTCCCTACAGGGTTCAGGCTACACCTTC	CASLWSLQGSGYTF
TRBV11-1	.	TRBJ2-7	.	TGTGCCAGCAGCTTAACGCGGACGGGGGAGCAGTACTTC	CASSLTRTGEQYF
TRBV4-2	.	TRBJ1-4	TRBD1	TGTGCCAGCAGCCTCGGACAGGTTAATGAAAAACTGTTTTTT	CASSLGQVNEKLFF
TRBV28	many	TRBJ2-7	.	TGTGCCAGCAGTCGCACTCAGGGTTCCGAGCAGTACTTC	CASSRTQGSEQYF
TRBV6-5	once	TRBJ2-3	.	TGTGCCAGCAGACTCACCGGGGGCCCGTCAAACACAGATACGCAGTATTTT	CASRLTGGPSNTDTQYF
TRBV14	few	TRBJ2-3	TRBD1	TGTGCCAGCAGCCGCCCCGGGACAGGGAGCACAGATACGCAGTATTTT	CASSRPGTGSTDTQYF
TRBV15	many	TRBJ1-2	.	TGTGCCACCAGCCCCCGGGCTAACTATGGCTACACCTTC	CATSPRANYGYTF
TRBV14	many	TRBJ1-4	.	TGTGCCAGCAGCCCCCCGGGCAGGGCTCATGAAAAACTGTTTTTT	CASSPPGRAHEKLFF
TRBV27	many	TRBJ1-4	.	TGTGCCAGCACCACAAGGAATAATGAAAAACTGTTTTTT	CASTTRNNEKLFF
TRBV5-8	few	TRBJ1-5	.	TGTGCCAGCAGCCTTCATCAGGGGCAGTTAAGTCAGCCCCAGCATTTT	CASSLHQGQLSQPQHF
TRBV5-5	few	TRBJ1-4	.	TGTGCCAGCAGCCGCCCCGCAGAAAAACTGTTTTTT	CASSRPAEKLFF
TRBV7-2	.	TRBJ1-2	TRBD1	TGTGCCAGCAGCTCCAGGGGACAGGGGGCTAGCTATGGCTACACCTTC	CASSSRGQGASYGYTF
TRBV5-1	.	TRBJ2-3	TRBD2	TGCGCCAGCAGGACCGGGACTAGCGCCAGCACAGATACGCAGTATTTT	CASRTGTSASTDTQYF
TRBV7-2	.	TRBJ2-5	TRBD2	TGTGCCAGCAGCTTATCTAGCGGGAGCCACCAAGAGACCCAGTACTTC	CASSLSSGSHQETQYF
TRBV6-5	many	TRBJ2-1	TRBD2	TGTGCCAGCAGTTACTCGAAATTAGCGGGAGGTTTTGAGCAGTTCTTC	CASSYSKLAGGFEQFF
TRBV2	many	TRBJ1-2	.	TGTGCCAGCAGTGAATTTGGCAGGGTGGGCTATGGCTACACCTTC	CASSEFGRVGYGYTF
TRBV2	.	TRBJ2-1	TRBD1	TGTGCCAGCAGTCTCGACAGGGGGAACAATGAGCAGTTCTTC	CASSLDRGNNEQFF